Listed here is a single T cell receptor (beta chain). Antigen specificity is unknown. The data derive from a study of spatial heterogeneity in lung cancer. On the study more broadly: Each unique TCR and UMI combination was seen more than ten times on average in raw reads.

Study results and limitations: Ubiquitous expanded tumor TCRs were observed in blood more at resection than follow-up.

The time point was: sample taken at primary tumor resection. Unsorted whole RNA from tumor, nontumor lung or frozen PBMC underwent sequencing. TCRdb redid the calling of the 5' RACE reads with MiXCR, one entry per CDR3 protein. The sample yields tens of thousands of distinct CDR3 sequences, approximately 8.2% seen once. Germline CDR1 KGHDR, CDR2 SFDVKD. Trimming shortened V by 8 bases and J by 3 bases, and 7 bases separated the two germline ends. The CDR3 is made up of 11 amino acids. This rearrangement joins TRBV24-1 to TRBJ2-7, with D possibly being TRBD2 (5 bases). Sequencing was performed on PBMCs, taken at surgery. This TCR came from a male donor with early-stage non-small cell lung cancer. The CDR3 protein is CATTAGYEQYF. The CDR3 DNA reads TGTGCCACCACGGCGGGCTACGAGCAGTACTTC.